The clone carrying this T cell receptor (beta chain) was picked up many times. Its antigen is unknown. The data derive from a study of T cell repertoires in cytomegalovirus infection. Turning to the study itself: It can be stated that public TCR beta signatures indicated CMV infection as well as a matching HLA type.

TCRdb re-called the reads through MiXCR, storing one row per CDR3 protein. This table has around 190,000 distinct CDR3 sequences, around an eighth appearing once. Study-wide results and limits: Summed frequency of public TCR beta families distinguished CMV carriers with the relevant HLA.

V lost 5 bases and J lost 0, with 4 bases in between. The CDR3 runs to 12 residues. CDR1 MDHEN and CDR2 SYDVKM come from the germline V gene. Source material: PBMCs. The sequence came from a human donor in good health (CMV status not recorded). Some clones in this sample may be carry-over from other donors' samples. The rearrangement links TRBV28 to TRBJ1-2; D uncertain. The CDR3 DNA sequence: TGTGCCAGCAGTAGGCCTAACTATGGCTACACCTTC. Residues: CASSRPNYGYTF.